One and the same sample provided the 16 T cell receptor beta chains below, sequenced in a study of Ad26.COV2.S vaccination and SARS-CoV-2 variants. Assay: immunoSEQ multiplex PCR; the TCRdb copy retains only in-frame clones and omits some. The sample lists about 350,000 clones, about 92% occurring once. This specimen was peripheral blood, taken after recovery from COVID-19. The receptor set was obtained from a human donor who had recovered from COVID-19.

The V call is TRBV5-1, the J call TRBJ2-7; unclear D gene. The CDR3 has 15 residues. V gave up 2 bases and J gave up 2 bases, with 14 bases separating them. The V gene's germline CDR1 is SGHRS and CDR2 YFSETQ. CDR3 in amino acids: CASSLGALRAYEQYF. The CDR3 nucleotides read TGCGCCAGCAGCTTAGGTGCATTACGAGCCTACGAGCAGTACTTC.

V and J are TRBV5-1 and TRBJ2-3; TRBD2 agrees at 7 bases. Germline V gives CDR1 SGHRS, CDR2 YFSETQ. V was pared by 2 bases and J by 0 bases, with 0 bases of the junction left unmatched. This CDR3 is 14 amino acids long. CDR3: CASSFGGSTDTQYF. As DNA, the CDR3 is TGCGCCAGCAGCTTCGGGGGGAGCACAGATACGCAGTATTTT.

This chain uses TRBV7-8 with TRBJ1-1; D gene uncertain. CDR1 is SGHVS and CDR2 is FQNEAQ in the germline V gene. This CDR3 region has 16 residues. V was shortened by 1 base and J by 4 bases, with 16 bases between the two germline ends. CDR3 amino acids: CASSLEELVRGTEAFF. In DNA form, the CDR3 reads TGTGCCAGCAGCTTAGAGGAGTTGGTACGGGGCACTGAAGCTTTCTTT.

This chain connects TRBV19 to TRBJ2-7; the D gene is possibly TRBD1 (6 bases). Trimming stripped 5 bases from V and 2 bases from J, with 13 bases between. The CDR3 length is 14 residues. CDR1 is LNHDA, CDR2 SQIVND, per germline (reference sequence). As DNA, the CDR3 is TGTGCCAGTAGTTCGTACGGGACAACCTACGAGCAGTACTTC. Translation: CASSSYGTTYEQYF.

The V call is TRBV7-3, the J call TRBJ1-1, with unresolved D. The CDR3 sequence is 13 residues long. CDR1 is SGHTA and CDR2 is FQGTGA in the germline V gene. Trimming took off 5 bases at V and 0 bases at J, with 7 bases between the two ends. CDR3 sequence: CASSPSMNTEAFF. The DNA for the CDR3 is TGTGCCAGCAGCCCGTCTATGAACACTGAAGCTTTCTTT.

V is TRBV19 and J is TRBJ1-3, with TRBD1 identical over 12 bases. The germline V gene encodes CDR1 LNHDA and CDR2 SQIVND (reference sequence). The CDR3 is 14 amino acids. After removal of 7 bases from V and 7 bases from J, the junction contained 5 bases not matched to a gene. As DNA, the CDR3 is TGTGCCAGTATCCCGGGACAGGGGGCCAACACCATATATTTT. Translation gives CASIPGQGANTIYF.

The rearrangement uses TRBV5-4 and TRBJ2-3; D call uncertain. The CDR3 is 16 residues long. V was pared by 0 bases and J by 2 bases, with 13 bases between. Germline loops: CDR1 SGHNT, CDR2 YYREEE (reference sequence). The DNA for the CDR3 is TGTGCCAGCAGCTTGGCGGCAGCTACAGACACAGATACGCAGTATTTT. Translation: CASSLAAATDTDTQYF.

In this sample, this clone turned up once. The chain recombines TRBV6-6 with TRBJ1-6; no clear D gene. Germline V gene sequence: CDR1 MNHNY, CDR2 SVGAGI (reference sequence). The CDR3 sequence is 11 residues long. V was shortened by 6 bases and J by 14 bases, with 11 bases between the two germline ends. Here the CDR3 reads CASSPSRSLHF. CDR3 nucleotide sequence: TGTGCCAGCAGCCCCTCCAGATCCCTCCACTTT.

In this sample, this clone turned up once. The chain links TRBV5-1 to TRBJ2-7, with 10 positions matching TRBD2. Trimming removed 4 bases from V and 2 bases from J; junction bases left unmatched: 6. Germline-derived CDR1 and CDR2 are SGHRS and YFSETQ. The CDR3 has 15 residues. CDR3 bases: TGCGCCAGCAGCCCGGACGGACTAGCGGCCTACGAGCAGTACTTC. It codes for CASSPDGLAAYEQYF.

The V gene is TRBV12-3 or TRBV12-4, the J gene TRBJ1-2; no firm D call. V was cut by 3 bases and J by 8 bases, with 4 bases left in between. CDR3 length: 10 amino acids. CDR3: CASSLGGYTF. In DNA form, the CDR3 reads TGTGCCAGCAGTTTGGGGGGCTACACCTTC.

The J gene is TRBJ2-2, the V gene TRBV19; 10 nucleotides agree with TRBD1. After removal of 5 bases from V and 7 bases from J, the junction contained 7 bases not matched to a gene. The V gene's germline CDR1 is LNHDA and CDR2 SQIVND (reference sequence). The CDR3 extends over 15 amino acids. CDR3 amino acids: CASSLGQGSIGELFF. DNA of the CDR3: TGTGCCAGTAGTTTGGGACAGGGGTCTATCGGGGAGCTGTTTTTT.

This chain's CDR3 is CASSLIASSYTF. The CDR3 DNA sequence: TGTGCCAGCAGCTTGATAGCGTCAAGCTACACCTTC. The chain has TRBV5-6 and TRBJ1-2; D is unresolved. The CDR3 sequence is 12 residues long. V lost 1 base, J lost 9 bases, and 10 bases lay in between. The V gene's germline CDR1 is SGHDT and CDR2 YYEEEE.

The genes are TRBV5-1 and TRBJ2-1; 9 nucleotides line up with TRBD2. The CDR3 runs 15 residues. Trimming removed 3 bases from V and 6 bases from J; junction bases left unmatched: 7. In germline, CDR1 is SGHRS, CDR2 YFSETQ. This CDR3 is CASSSLAGIPNEQFF. The CDR3 DNA is TGCGCCAGCAGCTCCCTAGCGGGGATCCCCAATGAGCAGTTCTTC.

J is TRBJ2-7 and V is TRBV9; D is unclear. This CDR3 has 12 amino acids. Germline lookup yields CDR1 SGDLS and CDR2 YYNGEE. V lost 4 bases and J 4 bases, leaving 9 bases between the germline ends. The CDR3 region has the DNA TGTGCCAGCAGCCCGAACGGGTACGAGCAGTACTTC. Residues: CASSPNGYEQYF.

The chain uses TRBV4-2 and TRBJ2-3; maybe TRBD1 (6 bases). V lost 1 base to trimming and J lost 4 bases, with 12 bases between them. Germline V gives CDR1 LGHNA, CDR2 YNFKEQ. The CDR3 extends over 15 amino acids. The CDR3 coding sequence is TGTGCCAGCAGCCAAGGAACAGGGCGGGCAGATACGCAGTATTTT. Residues: CASSQGTGRADTQYF.

The chain links TRBV7-9 to TRBJ2-2; possibly TRBD2 for D (5 bases). This CDR3 comprises 13 residues. Trimming left V 11 bases short and J 3 bases short, with 13 bases between. The V gene's germline CDR1 is SEHNR and CDR2 FQNEAQ (reference sequence). CDR3 DNA: TGTGCCCCTCAAGCGCGGGACACCGGGGAGCTGTTTTTT. As protein: CAPQARDTGELFF.